What follows is one T cell receptor beta chain and its context. The data belong to a study of blood T cell repertoires in COVID-19. Study overall: The analysed material was cDNA or gDNA that came from T cells, B-cell-depleted T cells, or PBMCs.

As originally analysed: Quantification of nucleated cells was approximated via reference gene primer amplification. The table came from immunoSEQ multiplex PCR; TCRdb's copy has only in-frame clones and leaves some out. D and trimming come from the DNA, and the V and J calls and clone size come from that table. The table shows 10,000 or so clones, with about 80% occurring only once. Germline V gene sequence: CDR1 SEHNR, CDR2 FQNEAQ (reference sequence). Trimming shortened V by 5 bases and J by 7 bases, and 15 bases separated the two germline ends. The CDR3 consists of 13 residues. The chain couples TRBV7-9 to TRBJ2-7; D perhaps matches TRBD1 (6 bases). The receptor was isolated from a human donor in a cohort sampled during active COVID-19. The sample taken for sequencing was peripheral blood. CDR3 loop: CASSDLGAKEQYF. For the CDR3, the DNA is TGTGCCAGCAGCGATCTGGGGGCGAAAGAGCAGTACTTC.